The 24 T cell receptor beta chains presented below share a single source sample, sequenced in a study of OX40 agonist ivuxolimab in advanced cancers. Method: immunoSEQ multiplex PCR; TCRdb's copy keeps in-frame clones and lacks some. The repertoire holds around 92,000 clones, about 92% seen once, with around 0.28% in the top ten. This material consisted of CD4+ or CD8+ T cells sorted from blood, taken in a trial of the OX40 agonist ivuxolimab. The receptors shown here come from an adult with an advanced solid tumor such as melanoma, head and neck, liver or kidney cancer.

The V and J genes are TRBV7-9 and TRBJ1-2; TRBD1 aligns across 7 bases. V lost 4 bases, J lost 3 bases, and 5 bases stayed unmatched. Germline lookup yields CDR1 SEHNR and CDR2 FQNEAQ (reference sequence). The CDR3 extends over 14 amino acids. CDR3 sequence: CASSSRQGHYGYTF. Written as DNA, the CDR3 is TGTGCCAGCAGCTCCCGACAGGGCCACTATGGCTACACCTTC.

The chain combines TRBV11-3 with TRBJ2-7; 8 nucleotides agree with TRBD1. This CDR3 has 17 amino acids. Trimming took 1 base from V and 3 from J; bases not matched to a gene: 11. Germline CDR1 SGHNT, CDR2 YENEEA. CDR3 DNA: TGTGCCAGCAGCTTAGTAGGGGGGACAGGTCTTCTCTACGAGCAGTACTTC. It yields the protein CASSLVGGTGLLYEQYF.

The chain uses TRBV6-6 and TRBJ2-7, with D unresolved. CDR3 size: 15 residues. Trimming took off 0 bases at V and 2 bases at J, with 11 bases between the two ends. Germline values: CDR1 MNHNY, CDR2 SVGAGI (reference sequence). CDR3 DNA: TGTGCCAGCAGTTACTCGTCAGGATATGCCTACGAGCAGTACTTC. It is translated as CASSYSSGYAYEQYF.

This sequence joins TRBV28 and TRBJ2-3; 9 bases are a match to TRBD2. The junction had 5 bases not matched to a gene; V was cut back by 2 bases and J by 5 bases. CDR3 size: 15 residues. Looked up from germline, CDR1 is MDHEN and CDR2 is SYDVKM. The DNA of the CDR3 is TGTGCCAGCAGTTTAAGGCGGGGGGGTGGAGATACGCAGTATTTT. Translation gives CASSLRRGGGDTQYF.

This chain links TRBV5-1 with TRBJ2-3, with D possibly being TRBD1 (6 bases). This CDR3 has 14 amino acids. In germline, CDR1 is SGHRS, CDR2 YFSETQ. Trimming shortened V by 4 bases and J by 3 bases, and 12 bases separated the two germline ends. The CDR3 region is CASSAWDKTDTQYF. As DNA, the CDR3 is TGCGCCAGCAGCGCGTGGGACAAGACAGATACGCAGTATTTT.

This chain connects TRBV28 to TRBJ2-3; D is uncertain. The CDR3 contains 17 residues. Germline V gene data show CDR1 as MDHEN and CDR2 as SYDVKM. V lost 0 bases, J lost 2 bases, and 15 bases lay in between. CDR3 protein: CASSLWLLKRYTDTQYF. Written as DNA, the CDR3 is TGTGCCAGCAGTTTATGGCTCCTCAAGAGGTACACAGATACGCAGTATTTT.

The CDR3: CAWSAGPNSNQPQHF. The CDR3 bases are TGTGCCTGGAGTGCCGGCCCCAATAGCAATCAGCCCCAGCATTTT. The chain recombines TRBV30 with TRBJ1-5; D remains unclear. The CDR3 length is 15 residues. CDR1 is GTSNPN, CDR2 SVGIG, per germline (reference sequence). V dropped 1 base and J dropped 0 bases, with 10 bases sitting between them.

The CDR3 region is CASFGDIRSSYNEQFF. The CDR3, as DNA: TGTGCCAGTTTTGGGGATATACGAAGCTCCTACAATGAGCAGTTCTTC. The V gene is TRBV28, the J gene TRBJ2-1; D not certain. The germline CDR1 and CDR2 sequences are MDHEN and SYDVKM. Deletions cut 9 bases from V and 0 bases from J, with 18 bases between. This CDR3 has 16 residues. Full variable domain (outside the CDR3, taken from reference TRBV28 and TRBJ2-1): DVKVTQSSRYLVKRTGEKVFLECVQDMDHENMFWYRQDPGLGLRLIYFSYDVKMKEKGDIPEGYSVSREKKERFSLILESASTNQTSMYLCASFGDIRSSYNEQFFGPGTRLTVL.

The chain has TRBV2 and TRBJ2-2, with a possible D match to TRBD1 (6 bases). Germline V gene data show CDR1 as SNHLY and CDR2 as FYNNEI. The V end was cut by 8 bases, the J end by 0 bases, with 10 bases between. CDR3 size: 14 residues. DNA of the CDR3: TGTGCCAGCCGGGACACAACGAACACCGGGGAGCTGTTTTTT. Its translation is CASRDTTNTGELFF.

This chain joins TRBV6-6 and TRBJ1-5; D is ambiguous. The CDR3 spans 13 residues. Germline V gene lookup returns CDR1 MNHNY and CDR2 SVGAGI (reference sequence). V was clipped by 0 bases and J by 7 bases, with 7 bases between them. The chain's CDR3 is CASSYSSGQPQHF. The CDR3 coding sequence is TGTGCCAGCAGTTACTCAAGTGGACAGCCCCAGCATTTT.

This chain links TRBV29-1 with TRBJ1-1; D ambiguous. The CDR3 is 14 amino acids. V lost 7 bases, J lost 1 base, and 16 bases lay in between. Germline V gene lookup returns CDR1 SQVTM and CDR2 ANQGSEA. This CDR3 is CSAPAPRQNTEAFF. The CDR3 DNA sequence: TGCAGCGCCCCCGCCCCCCGGCAGAACACTGAAGCTTTCTTT. Looking up the rest from reference TRBV29-1 and TRBJ1-1 gives the full variable domain: SAVISQKPSRDICQRGTSLTIQCQVDSQVTMMFWYRQQPGQSLTLIATANQGSEATYESGFVIDKFPISRPNLTFSTLTVSNMSPEDSSIYLCSAPAPRQNTEAFFGQGTRLTVV.

This sequence joins TRBV6-5 and TRBJ1-6; the D gene is possibly TRBD1 (6 bases). Trimming removed 6 bases from V and 12 bases from J, with 15 bases in between. The CDR3 totals 13 residues. CDR1 MNHEY and CDR2 SVGAGI come from the germline V gene. DNA of the CDR3: TGTGCCAGCAGCGCCCCGGGGGCTCTACCCCTCCACTTT. This sequence encodes CASSAPGALPLHF.

The CDR3 spells CTSSYSGAAEQYV. In DNA form, the CDR3 reads TGTACCAGCAGTTACTCGGGAGCGGCCGAGCAGTACGTC. J is TRBJ2-7 and V is TRBV6-5; weak D call: TRBD2 (6 bases). The germline gives CDR1 MNHEY, CDR2 SVGAGI. CDR3 size: 13 residues.

This chain connects TRBV28 to TRBJ1-5; 8 nucleotides match TRBD1. The CDR3 is 16 amino acids. Unmatched junction bases numbered 9, after V lost 5 bases and J lost 3 bases. The germline CDR1 and CDR2 sequences are MDHEN and SYDVKM. The CDR3 is CASSTRLTGVNQPQHF. The CDR3 DNA reads as TGTGCCAGCAGTACCCGTTTGACAGGGGTCAATCAGCCCCAGCATTTT.

This chain connects TRBV4-2 to TRBJ1-2; D unclear. The CDR3 length is 15 residues. Looked up from germline, CDR1 is LGHNA and CDR2 is YNFKEQ. V was pared by 1 base and J by 2 bases, with 11 bases between. CDR3 in DNA: TGTGCCAGCAGCCAAGTGGTTGGGCAGAACTATGGCTACACCTTC. This encodes CASSQVVGQNYGYTF.

The chain combines TRBV6-1 with TRBJ1-4; 8 nucleotides match TRBD1. V dropped 6 bases and J dropped 7; count of bases not matched to a gene: 7. Germline V gene sequence: CDR1 MNHNS, CDR2 SASEGT. This CDR3 contains 14 residues. CDR3 sequence (DNA): TGTGCCAGCAGGATGGACCAGGGGGCTGAAAAACTGTTTTTT. Amino acid sequence: CASRMDQGAEKLFF.

The chain combines TRBV28 with TRBJ1-2, with D perhaps TRBD1 (5 bases). This CDR3 contains 14 residues. The V gene lost 3 bases and the J gene lost 8 bases, with 16 bases spanning the gap. Germline values: CDR1 MDHEN, CDR2 SYDVKM. The CDR3: CASSFRALGGGYTF. In DNA form, the CDR3 reads TGTGCCAGCAGTTTTAGGGCCCTTGGGGGGGGCTACACCTTC.

With regard to this clone: The same CDR3 also results from other DNA sequences found in this sample. The chain recombines TRBV20-1 with TRBJ2-1; no reliable D call. This CDR3 spans 10 amino acids. Germline assignment: CDR1 DFQATT and CDR2 SNEGSKA (reference sequence). Trimming left V 4 bases short and J 4 bases short, with 2 bases between. The chain's CDR3 is CSAKYNEQFF. CDR3 DNA sequence: TGCAGTGCTAAATACAATGAGCAGTTCTTC.

This chain uses TRBV18 with TRBJ2-4; 7 bases fit TRBD1. The CDR3 covers 16 residues. Germline loops: CDR1 KGHSH, CDR2 LQKENI. Trimming at V came to 2 bases and at J to 8 bases, leaving 12 bases not matched to a gene. The CDR3 loop reads CASSPRGDRVKYIQYF. As DNA, the CDR3 is TGTGCCAGCTCACCAAGGGGAGACAGGGTTAAATACATTCAGTACTTC.

V usage is TRBV7-9 and J usage is TRBJ2-1; 9 bases agree with TRBD2. With V trimmed by 5 bases and J by 5 bases, 19 bases remained unmatched. Germline lookup yields CDR1 SEHNR and CDR2 FQNEAQ (reference sequence). This CDR3 is built from 19 residues. Here the CDR3 reads CASSPPTPPTSGYHNEQFF. The CDR3 region has the DNA TGTGCCAGCAGCCCACCTACCCCCCCGACTAGCGGCTATCACAATGAGCAGTTCTTC.

Here the CDR3 DNA reads TGTGCCTGGCAGGGGTATTCGGGAGGAGGCTACACCTTC. This gives the protein CAWQGYSGGGYTF. The V call is TRBV30, the J call TRBJ1-2; the D gene is possibly TRBD1 (6 bases). The V end lost 5 bases, the J end lost 8 bases, and 18 bases lay between the germline ends. The CDR3 is 13 amino acids. Germline-derived CDR1 and CDR2 are GTSNPN and SVGIG (reference sequence).

V usage is TRBV4-1 and J usage is TRBJ1-1; 7 bases agree with TRBD1. Germline V lookup: CDR1 MGHRA, CDR2 YSYEKL. The CDR3 runs to 14 residues. J was trimmed by 7 bases and V by 1 base; bases with no gene match: 6. This chain's CDR3 is CASSQAKTGDEAFF. The CDR3 DNA reads TGCGCCAGCAGCCAAGCTAAAACAGGGGATGAAGCTTTCTTT.

The rearrangement uses TRBV27 and TRBJ1-5, with D hard to call. The CDR3 totals 14 residues. Trimming took 6 bases from V and 1 from J, leaving 10 bases between them. Germline CDR1 and CDR2: MNHEY and SMNVEV (reference sequence). Here the CDR3 reads CASRLGASNQPQHF. CDR3 DNA sequence: TGTGCCAGCAGACTTGGAGCCAGCAATCAGCCCCAGCATTTT.

V usage is TRBV11-2 and J usage is TRBJ2-5; D not resolved. This CDR3 has 12 amino acids. Germline V gene data show CDR1 as SGHAT and CDR2 as FQNNGV. Trimming removed 2 bases from V and 4 bases from J, with 5 bases in between. CDR3 in DNA: TGTGCCAGCAGCTTAAGAAGAGAGACCCAGTACTTC. Translated, it gives CASSLRRETQYF. Full variable domain (rest looked up from reference TRBV11-2 and TRBJ2-5): EAGVAQSPRYKIIEKRQSVAFWCNPISGHATLYWYQQILGQGPKLLIQFQNNGVVDDSQLPKDRFSAERLKGVDSTLKIQPAKLEDSAVYLCASSLRRETQYFGPGTRLLVL.